The 29 T cell receptor beta chains given below trace back to one sample, sequenced in a study of post-analysis software for immune sequencing data. Points from the study as a whole: Among 4 or 5 TRBV segments more frequent in patients than controls were TRBV5-6, TRBV5-1 and TRBV20-1.

For these receptors, no antigen is known. cDNA libraries of TCR beta carried unique molecular identifiers. TCRdb re-analysed the PCR reads in MiXCR, keeping a single row per CDR3 protein. The table includes some 690,000 distinct CDR3 sequences, 59% detected once. The sequencing input was blood. These receptors all come from a girl aged 2 to 10 with multiple sclerosis.

The CDR3 loop reads CSAVRGGDTEAFF. CDR3 DNA: TGCAGCGCCGTCAGGGGAGGGGACACTGAAGCTTTCTTT. The rearrangement joins TRBV29-1 to TRBJ1-1; a weak D match, TRBD1 (6 bases). The length of the CDR3 is 13 residues. Germline-derived CDR1 and CDR2 are SQVTM and ANQGSEA. Trimming removed 7 bases from V and 3 bases from J, with 15 bases in between.

The genes are TRBV4-2 and TRBJ2-3, with D unclear. Trimming took 0 bases from V and 2 from J, leaving 12 bases between them. The CDR3 has 16 amino acids. Per germline, CDR1 LGHNA and CDR2 YNFKEQ. The CDR3 region has the DNA TGTGCCAGCAGCCAAGAGTCCCACAGAGACACAGATACGCAGTATTTT. This translates into CASSQESHRDTDTQYF.

The rearrangement joins TRBV7-2 to TRBJ2-5; D unresolved. This CDR3 is 14 amino acids long. Trimming cost V 1 base and J 0 bases, with 6 bases left between them. Per the germline V gene, CDR1 is SGHTA and CDR2 is FQGNSA. CDR3 DNA: TGTGCCAGCAGCTTAGACCCCCACCAAGAGACCCAGTACTTC. This sequence encodes CASSLDPHQETQYF.

Here the CDR3 reads CASSLGGGSGTEAFF. The DNA for the CDR3 is TGCGCCAGCAGCTTGGGCGGGGGATCAGGCACTGAAGCTTTCTTT. The chain has TRBV5-1 and TRBJ1-1; D is perhaps TRBD1 (5 bases). The germline V gene has CDR1 SGHRS and CDR2 YFSETQ. Trimming removed 0 bases at V and 4 bases at J, with 13 bases between. This CDR3 contains 15 residues.

The sample holds one count of this clonotype. This CDR3 fails to terminate in the conserved phenylalanine or tryptophan, so it likely reflects a read error. The CDR3 here is CASSLTAENTGELFV. The CDR3 nucleotides are TGTGCCAGCAGTTTAACCGCAGAAAACACCGGGGAGCTGTTTGTT. This sequence joins TRBV12-3 or TRBV12-4 and TRBJ2-2, with no clear D. V was cut by 2 bases and J by 2 bases, with 9 bases left in between. The CDR3 sequence is 15 residues long.

The chain employs TRBV29-1 and TRBJ1-2; TRBD1 might be the D (6 bases). Germline CDR1 and CDR2: SQVTM and ANQGSEA. Trimming stripped 6 bases from V and 7 bases from J, with 12 bases between. This CDR3 is built from 11 residues. The CDR3 reads CSVEPGVGYTF. The DNA of the CDR3 is TGCAGCGTGGAACCAGGGGTTGGCTACACCTTC.

This clonotype showed up just a few times. The gene calls are TRBV20-1 and TRBJ1-2; D unclear. Germline-derived CDR1 and CDR2 are DFQATT and SNEGSKA (reference sequence). Trimming cost V 0 bases and J 7 bases, with 24 bases left between them. This CDR3 is 17 amino acids long. The DNA of the CDR3 is TGCAGTGCTAGAGAGGGCCGCTCAGTGGGCCAGTCAAGTGGCTACACCTTC. Amino acids: CSAREGRSVGQSSGYTF.

The gene calls are TRBV5-6 and TRBJ2-3; 9 bases agree with TRBD2. Germline CDR1 and CDR2: SGHDT and YYEEEE. With V trimmed by 4 bases and J by 12 bases, 6 bases remained unmatched. CDR3 length equals 12 residues. This CDR3 is CASSQGLAYQYF. The DNA of the CDR3 is TGTGCCAGCAGCCAAGGACTAGCGTATCAGTATTTT.

This rearrangement joins TRBV20-1 to TRBJ1-1; D gene ambiguous. The CDR3 runs to 14 residues. CDR1 is DFQATT and CDR2 is SNEGSKA in the germline V gene (reference sequence). Trimming removed 6 bases at V and 2 bases at J, with 16 bases between. The CDR3 reads CSASPRVGNTEAFF. The CDR3 DNA follows: TGCAGTGCGTCTCCCCGGGTGGGTAACACTGAAGCTTTCTTT.

The J gene is TRBJ1-2, the V gene TRBV10-3, with D perhaps TRBD1 (5 bases). CDR3 length equals 14 residues. CDR1 ENHRY and CDR2 SYGVKD come from the germline V gene. V lost 7 bases, J lost 4 bases, and 16 bases lay in between. This chain's CDR3 is CAINPWRGPYGYTF. The CDR3 region has the DNA TGTGCCATCAACCCATGGAGGGGCCCCTATGGCTACACCTTC.

This chain uses TRBV12-3 or TRBV12-4 with TRBJ2-1; TRBD2 might be the D (5 bases). The germline V and J ends were trimmed by 7 bases and 0 bases, with 13 bases remaining between them. This CDR3 is built from 15 residues. The CDR3 nucleotides are TGTGCCAGCACCAAACTAGTCTCCTCCTACAATGAGCAGTTCTTC. Amino acids: CASTKLVSSYNEQFF.

The rearrangement links TRBV6-8 to TRBJ1-1, with 10 positions matching TRBD1. V dropped 5 bases and J dropped 0; count of bases not matched to a gene: 6. CDR1 and CDR2 (germline): MNHGY, SAAAGT. The CDR3 has 16 amino acids. The CDR3 region is CASSARDRGLNTEAFF. DNA for the CDR3: TGTGCCAGCAGTGCTCGGGACAGGGGATTGAACACTGAAGCTTTCTTT.

The rearrangement links TRBV6-6 to TRBJ2-7, with a weak D call TRBD1 (6 bases). Per the germline V gene, CDR1 is MNHNY and CDR2 is SVGAGI (reference sequence). The V gene lost 2 bases and the J gene lost 2 bases, with 16 bases spanning the gap. The CDR3 runs to 16 residues. The CDR3 sequence: CASSYPSGPGAYEQYF. CDR3 bases: TGTGCCAGCAGTTACCCCTCGGGTCCAGGGGCCTACGAGCAGTACTTC.

The rearrangement links TRBV10-3 to TRBJ1-1; no definite D call. This CDR3 is built from 14 residues. The germline V gene has CDR1 ENHRY and CDR2 SYGVKD. The V end was cut by 6 bases, the J end by 4 bases, with 15 bases between. The CDR3 bases are TGTGCCATCAGGAGTAAGGGCCCGGGCACTGAAGCTTTCTTT. This translates into CAIRSKGPGTEAFF.

This clonotype was seen only once. The J gene is TRBJ2-4, the V gene TRBV12-3 or TRBV12-4, with D possibly TRBD2 on 6 matching bases. The CDR3 runs to 16 residues. Trimming stripped 2 bases from V and 0 bases from J, with 11 bases between. DNA for the CDR3: TGTGCCAGCAGTTTATGGAGGGCTGTAGCCAAAAACATTCAGTACTTC. Amino acid sequence: CASSLWRAVAKNIQYF.

This clonotype was seen a few times. This chain joins TRBV6-6 and TRBJ2-7; TRBD1 matches at 9 bases. The DNA end is a closer match to TRBJ2-5, so the J assignment may be wrong. Germline V gene data show CDR1 as MNHNY and CDR2 as SVGAGI (reference sequence). The CDR3 extends over 15 amino acids. CDR3 protein: CASSSRGTGSWTQYF. For the CDR3, the DNA is TGTGCCAGCAGTTCCCGGGGGACAGGGAGTTGGACCCAGTACTTC.

The chain combines TRBV3-1 with TRBJ1-2, with a possible D match to TRBD1 (6 bases). This CDR3 contains 13 residues. CDR1 LGHDT and CDR2 YNNKEL come from the germline V gene (reference sequence). V was trimmed by 3 bases and J by 7 bases, leaving 12 bases between them. CDR3 coding DNA: TGTGCCAGCAGCCAGGACAGTTTGGGTGGCTACACCTTC. Translation gives CASSQDSLGGYTF. The variable domain in full, completed from reference TRBV3-1 and TRBJ1-2, reads DTAVSQTPKYLVTQMGNDKSIKCEQNLGHDTMYWYKQDSKKFLKIMFSYNNKELIINETVPNRFSPKSPDKAHLNLHINSLELGDSAVYFCASSQDSLGGYTFGSGTRLTVV.

This clonotype was picked up a small number of times. The chain has TRBV12-3 or TRBV12-4 and TRBJ2-7; D call uncertain. This CDR3 has 14 amino acids. Trimming removed 6 bases at V and 7 bases at J, with 19 bases between. The DNA for the CDR3 is TGTGCCAGCAGCCTCGGGCTGACTCGGAATGAGCAGTACTTC. Protein: CASSLGLTRNEQYF.

The count of this clonotype is one. The rearrangement links TRBV4-1 to TRBJ2-3, with TRBD2 matching over 10 bases. Per germline, CDR1 MGHRA and CDR2 YSYEKL. This CDR3 comprises 17 residues. Trimming at V came to 1 base and at J to 4 bases, leaving 8 bases not matched to a gene. The CDR3 loop is CASSQVIAGGGADTQYF. In nucleotides, the CDR3 is TGCGCCAGCAGCCAAGTGATAGCGGGAGGCGGGGCAGATACGCAGTATTTT.

Here the CDR3 reads CAWSIGAGLTHGYTF. Here the CDR3 DNA reads TGTGCCTGGAGTATTGGGGCAGGCCTTACGCATGGCTACACCTTC. The rearrangement uses TRBV30 and TRBJ1-2; D might be TRBD1 (5 bases). V was pared by 2 bases and J by 6 bases, with 19 bases between. The CDR3 totals 15 residues. Germline V lookup: CDR1 GTSNPN, CDR2 SVGIG (reference sequence). Together with reference TRBV30 and TRBJ1-2, the CDR3 gives the full variable domain: SQTIHQWPATLVQPVGSPLSLECTVEGTSNPNLYWYRQAAGRGLQLLFYSVGIGQISSEVPQNLSASRPQDRQFILSSKKLLLSDSGFYLCAWSIGAGLTHGYTFGSGTRLTVV.

The chain is built from TRBV5-1 and TRBJ1-2; D might be TRBD1 (5 bases). This CDR3 is built from 12 residues. The V gene lost 3 bases and the J gene lost 7 bases, with 10 bases spanning the gap. Germline CDR1 is SGHRS and CDR2 is YFSETQ. The CDR3: CASSSNQGGYTF. The CDR3 DNA reads TGCGCCAGCAGCTCAAATCAGGGTGGCTACACCTTC.

V and J are TRBV10-3 and TRBJ2-7, with 10 nucleotides matching TRBD2. Germline CDR1 and CDR2: ENHRY and SYGVKD. The CDR3 sequence is 14 residues long. The V and J ends lost 7 bases and 0 bases, in that order; junction bases with no gene match: 3. The CDR3 loop is CAINPSGSSYEQYF. In DNA, the CDR3 is TGTGCCATCAATCCTAGCGGGAGCTCCTACGAGCAGTACTTC.

This rearrangement joins TRBV2 to TRBJ2-7, with D hard to call. Germline V lookup: CDR1 SNHLY, CDR2 FYNNEI. This CDR3 comprises 12 residues. Trimming removed 11 bases at V and 0 bases at J, with 11 bases between. The CDR3 loop reads CACRMSSYEQYF. For the CDR3, the DNA is TGTGCCTGCCGGATGAGCTCCTACGAGCAGTACTTC.

The chain couples TRBV27 to TRBJ2-7; no definite D call. The end of the DNA is better explained by TRBJ2-5, so the J call may be wrong. The CDR3 runs 15 residues. In germline, CDR1 is MNHEY, CDR2 SMNVEV (reference sequence). Here the CDR3 DNA reads TGTGCCAGCAGCTCCCGTCCCTTCTCAAAAGAGACCCAGTACTTC. It is translated as CASSSRPFSKETQYF.

This chain links TRBV11-2 with TRBJ2-7; the match to TRBD2 covers 7 bases. The DNA end lines up better with TRBJ2-5; the J call may be wrong. The V gene's germline CDR1 is SGHAT and CDR2 FQNNGV. CDR3 length: 16 amino acids. CDR3 loop: CASSPRGGRGEETQYF. The CDR3 DNA reads as TGTGCCAGCAGCCCTCGCGGGGGTAGAGGGGAAGAGACCCAGTACTTC.

The V call is TRBV7-9, the J call TRBJ2-7; 14 nucleotides line up with TRBD2. Germline CDR1 is SEHNR and CDR2 is FQNEAQ (reference sequence). The V gene end was trimmed by 6 bases and the J gene end by 2 bases; junction bases not matched to a gene: 3. This CDR3 is 15 amino acids long. The CDR3 sequence: CASSKTSGRAYEQYF. The CDR3 region has the DNA TGTGCCAGCAGTAAGACTAGCGGGAGGGCCTACGAGCAGTACTTC.

J is TRBJ1-5 and V is TRBV24-1; D unclear. The ends were cut back, 5 bases at V and 6 bases at J, with 10 bases in the middle. This CDR3 has 13 residues. Per germline, CDR1 KGHDR and CDR2 SFDVKD. CDR3 sequence (DNA): TGTGCCACCAGTGCCGCCCATTTTCAGCCCCAGCATTTT. This encodes CATSAAHFQPQHF.

The chain employs TRBV6-6 and TRBJ2-7, with 7 bases that match TRBD1. This CDR3 spans 16 amino acids. Unmatched junction bases numbered 15, after V lost 7 bases and J lost 3 bases. The V gene's germline CDR1 is MNHNY and CDR2 SVGAGI (reference sequence). The CDR3 spells CASNLDLKGAVYEQYF. The DNA for the CDR3 is TGTGCCAGCAACCTAGATTTAAAGGGGGCAGTCTACGAGCAGTACTTC.

The chain joins TRBV6-1 to TRBJ1-1; D is ambiguous. Trimming took off 5 bases at V and 3 bases at J, with 16 bases between the two ends. Germline values: CDR1 MNHNS, CDR2 SASEGT. The CDR3 is 15 residues long. CDR3 region: CASSQERSLDTEAFF. The CDR3, as DNA: TGTGCCAGCAGTCAGGAGCGGAGTTTAGACACTGAAGCTTTCTTT.